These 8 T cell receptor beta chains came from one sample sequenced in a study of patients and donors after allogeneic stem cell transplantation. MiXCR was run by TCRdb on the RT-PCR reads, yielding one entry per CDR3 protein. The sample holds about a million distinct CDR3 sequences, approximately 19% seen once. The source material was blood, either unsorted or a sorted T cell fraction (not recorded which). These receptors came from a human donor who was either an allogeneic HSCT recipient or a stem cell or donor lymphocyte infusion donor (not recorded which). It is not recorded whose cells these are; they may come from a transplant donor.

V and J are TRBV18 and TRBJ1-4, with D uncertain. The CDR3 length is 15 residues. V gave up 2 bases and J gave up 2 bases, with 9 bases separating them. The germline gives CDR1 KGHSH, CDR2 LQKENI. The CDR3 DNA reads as TGTGCCAGCTCACCATATTTTTGGACTAATGAAAAACTGTTTTTT. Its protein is CASSPYFWTNEKLFF.

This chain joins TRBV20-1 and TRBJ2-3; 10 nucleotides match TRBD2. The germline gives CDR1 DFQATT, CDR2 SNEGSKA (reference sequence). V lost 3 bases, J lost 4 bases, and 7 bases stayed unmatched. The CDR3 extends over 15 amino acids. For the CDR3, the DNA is TGCAGTGCTAGCGCCTTAGCGGGGGGTGCAGATACGCAGTATTTT. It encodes CSASALAGGADTQYF.

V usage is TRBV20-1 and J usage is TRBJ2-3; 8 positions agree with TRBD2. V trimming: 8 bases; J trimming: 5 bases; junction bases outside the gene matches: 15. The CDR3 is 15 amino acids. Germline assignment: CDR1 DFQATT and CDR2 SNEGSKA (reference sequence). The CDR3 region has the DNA TGCAGTCCGAGCGCGGGGCGGGGGGCACGAGATACGCAGTATTTT. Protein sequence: CSPSAGRGARDTQYF.

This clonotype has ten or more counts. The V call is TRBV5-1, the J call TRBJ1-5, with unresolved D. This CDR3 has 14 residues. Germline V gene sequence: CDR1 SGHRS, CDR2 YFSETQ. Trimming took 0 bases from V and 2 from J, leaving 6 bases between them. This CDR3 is CASSLGHGNQPQHF. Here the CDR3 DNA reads TGCGCCAGCAGCTTGGGGCATGGCAATCAGCCCCAGCATTTT.

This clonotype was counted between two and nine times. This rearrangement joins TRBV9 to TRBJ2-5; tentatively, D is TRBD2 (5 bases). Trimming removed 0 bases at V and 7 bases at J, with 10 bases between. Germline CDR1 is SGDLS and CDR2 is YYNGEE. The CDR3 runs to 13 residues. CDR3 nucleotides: TGTGCCAGCAGCGTAGCTATAGAGGGGACCCAGTACTTC. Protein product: CASSVAIEGTQYF.

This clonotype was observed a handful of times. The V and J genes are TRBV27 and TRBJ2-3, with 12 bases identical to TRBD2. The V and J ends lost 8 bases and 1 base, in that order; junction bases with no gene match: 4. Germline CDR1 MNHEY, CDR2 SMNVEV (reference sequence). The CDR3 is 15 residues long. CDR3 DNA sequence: TGTGCCAGCCGACTAGCGGGAGAAGGCACAGATACGCAGTATTTT. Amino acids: CASRLAGEGTDTQYF.

CDR3 region: CSASRQAGTQYF. CDR3 DNA: TGCAGTGCTAGTCGACAGGCGGGGACCCAGTACTTC. V usage is TRBV20-1 and J usage is TRBJ2-5, with TRBD1 as a possible D gene (6 bases). CDR1 is DFQATT, CDR2 SNEGSKA, per germline (reference sequence). This CDR3 region has 12 residues. The germline V and J ends were trimmed by 3 bases and 7 bases, with 12 bases remaining between them.

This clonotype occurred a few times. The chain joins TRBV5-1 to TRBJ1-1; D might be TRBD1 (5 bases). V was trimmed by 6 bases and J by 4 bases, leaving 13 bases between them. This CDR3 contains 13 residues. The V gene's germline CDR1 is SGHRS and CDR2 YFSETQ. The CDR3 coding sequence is TGCGCCAGCATTGGGGGGAAGGGCACTGAAGCTTTCTTT. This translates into CASIGGKGTEAFF.